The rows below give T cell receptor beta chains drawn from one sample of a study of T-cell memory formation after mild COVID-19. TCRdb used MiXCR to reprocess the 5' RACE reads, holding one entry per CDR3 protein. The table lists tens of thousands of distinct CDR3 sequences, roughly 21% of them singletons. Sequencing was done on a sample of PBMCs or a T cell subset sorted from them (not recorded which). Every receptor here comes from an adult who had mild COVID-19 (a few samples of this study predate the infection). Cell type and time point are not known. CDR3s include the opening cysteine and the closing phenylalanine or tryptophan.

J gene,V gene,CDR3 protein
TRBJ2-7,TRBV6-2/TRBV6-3,CASSYSLTSGEAYEQYF
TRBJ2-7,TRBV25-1,CASSAHYEQYF
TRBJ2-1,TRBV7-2,CASRQDRGGNEQFF
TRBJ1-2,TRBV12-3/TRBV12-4,CASSSYRDGYTF
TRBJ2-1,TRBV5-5,CASSPWEARNEQFF
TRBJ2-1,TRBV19,CASSLLSGDPYNEQFF
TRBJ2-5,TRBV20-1,CSPIGQGQETQYF
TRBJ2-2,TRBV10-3,CAISGTGNTGELFF
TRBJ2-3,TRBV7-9,CASSLDHSTDTQYF
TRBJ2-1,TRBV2,CASSRLGQSYNEQFF
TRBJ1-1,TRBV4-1,CASSQDWAAAFF
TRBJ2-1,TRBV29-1,CSVDGQGTYNEQFF
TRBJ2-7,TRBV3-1,CASSQTGAYEQYF
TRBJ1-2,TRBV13,CASSSGGRVIVDGYTF
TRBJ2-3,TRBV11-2,CASSLNGGTDTQYF
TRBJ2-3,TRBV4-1,CASSLAGNTDTQYF
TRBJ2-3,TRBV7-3,CASSLDGSTDTQYF
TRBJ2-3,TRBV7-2,CASSLGLAGKSDTQYF
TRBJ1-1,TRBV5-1,CASSLDAIGMNTEAFF
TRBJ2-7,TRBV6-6,CASSYVLSYEQYF
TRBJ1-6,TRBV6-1,CASSEWRDNSPLHF
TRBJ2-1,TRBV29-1,CSVPPGGGYNEQFF
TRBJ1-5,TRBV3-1,CASSLRGTGNQPQHF
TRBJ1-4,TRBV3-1,CASSQDGAERNEKLFF
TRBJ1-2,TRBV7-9,CASSLASPYGYTF
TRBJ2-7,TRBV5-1,CASSLNYEQYF
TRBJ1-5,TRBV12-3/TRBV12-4,CASSLGHNQPQHF
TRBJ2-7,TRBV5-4,CASSLERVTYEQYF
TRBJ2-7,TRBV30,CAWRAGGLEQYF
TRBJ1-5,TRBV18,CASSPGQGSNQPQHF
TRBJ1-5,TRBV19,CASTIQEGGKPQHF
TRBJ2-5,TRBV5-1,CASAAGHGLETQYF
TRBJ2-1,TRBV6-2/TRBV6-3,CASSITGTHNEQFF
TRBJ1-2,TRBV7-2,CASSQGQGVSGYTF
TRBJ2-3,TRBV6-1,CARTPRSSTTDTQYF
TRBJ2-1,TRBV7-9,CASSLGSRGPNEQFF
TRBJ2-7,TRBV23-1,CASSQSWTTGEQYF
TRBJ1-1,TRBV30,CAWSVAHGRGEAFF
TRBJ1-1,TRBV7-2,CASSRSPAEAFF
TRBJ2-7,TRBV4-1,CASSRGPPGSSLEQYF
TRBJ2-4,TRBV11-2,CASSLSLLQAKNIQYF
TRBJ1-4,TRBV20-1,CSARTLEATNEKLFF
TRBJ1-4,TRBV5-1,CASSLVQGLHEKLFF
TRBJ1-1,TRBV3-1,CASRPNLRGTNTEAFF
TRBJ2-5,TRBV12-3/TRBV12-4,CASSQGPNPETQYF
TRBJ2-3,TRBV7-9,CAVTPSPDTQYF
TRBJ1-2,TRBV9,CASSAGRLGGANYGYTF
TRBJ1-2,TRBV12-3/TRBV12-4,CASSFGEEEYYGYTF
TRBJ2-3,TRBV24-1,CATSVGRGLTDTQYF
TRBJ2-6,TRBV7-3,CASSRTGGGANVLTF
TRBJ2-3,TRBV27,CASSPYLTSTDTQYF